These 9 T cell receptor beta chains were sequenced from one sample in a study of cytomegalovirus exposure and HLA in healthy donors. The PCR employed 60 Vbeta primers together with 13 Jbeta primers. Generated by immunoSEQ multiplex PCR, the TCRdb table keeps only in-frame clones and is missing some. The profile shows hundreds of thousands of clones, more than 60% of them singletons. The sequenced sample consisted of PBMCs. These receptors were obtained from a woman aged 55-70 years in good health and CMV-seropositive.

This clone has just a few counts. The V call is TRBV5-1, the J call TRBJ1-4, with TRBD1 matching 7 bases. This CDR3 has 14 amino acids. V was pared by 3 bases and J by 4 bases, with 3 bases of the junction left unmatched. CDR1 and CDR2 from the germline V gene are SGHRS and YFSETQ. The CDR3 sequence: CASSSGQINEKLFF. The CDR3 DNA is TGCGCCAGCAGCTCGGGACAGATTAATGAAAAACTGTTTTTT.

This chain joins TRBV5-1 and TRBJ1-1; 7 nucleotides agree with TRBD1. Germline V gives CDR1 SGHRS, CDR2 YFSETQ. J lost 7 bases, V lost 4 bases, and 10 bases had no gene match. The CDR3 has 14 residues. CDR3 DNA: TGCGCCAGCAGCCCCGGGACAGCTCGGGGTGAAGCTTTCTTT. Translating it yields CASSPGTARGEAFF.

This clone was seen a handful of times. The chain combines TRBV5-1 with TRBJ2-2, with a weak D call TRBD2 (5 bases). This CDR3 is 13 amino acids long. V was pared by 0 bases and J by 6 bases, with 6 bases between. CDR1 is SGHRS, CDR2 YFSETQ, per germline. Written as DNA, the CDR3 is TGCGCCAGCAGCTTGGAGGGAGCCGGGGAGCTGTTTTTT. Translating it yields CASSLEGAGELFF.

This chain connects TRBV7-3 to TRBJ1-6; D is unclear. Germline V gives CDR1 SGHTA, CDR2 FQGTGA. V lost 2 bases and J 7 bases, leaving 3 bases between the germline ends. CDR3 size: 12 residues. The DNA for the CDR3 is TGTGCCAGCAGCTTACTCAATTCACCCCTCCACTTT. Translation: CASSLLNSPLHF.

This chain joins TRBV6-4 and TRBJ2-2, with TRBD2 identical over 7 bases. The CDR3 loop spans 15 amino acids. V lost 5 bases, J lost 3 bases, and 6 bases stayed unmatched. The germline CDR1 and CDR2 sequences are MRHNA and SNTAGT. CDR3 coding DNA: TGTGCCAGCAGTCCCAGCGGGGTAGACACCGGGGAGCTGTTTTTT. Its protein product is CASSPSGVDTGELFF.

The chain uses TRBV5-1 and TRBJ1-2, with a weak D call TRBD1 (5 bases). V shed 6 bases and J shed 2 bases, with 14 bases lying between them. The V gene's germline CDR1 is SGHRS and CDR2 YFSETQ. CDR3 size: 14 residues. The CDR3 sequence is CASTLGGKNYGYTF. DNA for the CDR3: TGCGCCAGCACCCTGGGGGGGAAGAACTATGGCTACACCTTC. The full variable domain, with the rest looked up from reference TRBV5-1 and TRBJ1-2, is KAGVTQTPRYLIKTRGQQVTLSCSPISGHRSVSWYQQTPGQGLQFLFEYFSETQRNKGNFPGRFSGRQFSNSRSEMNVSTLELGDSALYLCASTLGGKNYGYTFGSGTRLTVV.

This clone was seen once. The chain joins TRBV6-5 to TRBJ1-1; D is undetermined. Trimming removed 8 bases from V and 0 bases from J, with 7 bases in between. This CDR3 is built from 12 residues. CDR1 MNHEY and CDR2 SVGAGI come from the germline V gene. This chain's CDR3 is CASSRVNTEAFF. In DNA, the CDR3 is TGTGCCAGCTCGAGGGTGAACACTGAAGCTTTCTTT.

The chain employs TRBV5-8 and TRBJ1-4; 8 bases line up with TRBD1. Germline loops: CDR1 SGHTS, CDR2 YDEGEE. The CDR3 runs to 15 residues. With V trimmed by 2 bases and J by 1 base, 1 base remained unmatched. The CDR3 DNA reads as TGTGCCAGCAGCTTTGGACAGGGAACTAATGAAAAACTGTTTTTT. Its translation: CASSFGQGTNEKLFF.

The chain employs TRBV7-8 and TRBJ1-2; 9 bases fit TRBD1. Germline V CDR1 and CDR2: SGHVS, FQNEAQ. The CDR3 length is 16 residues. The J segment lost 4 bases and the V segment lost 2 bases, leaving 8 bases of the junction unmatched. CDR3: CASSLRMTGGVYGYTF. The CDR3 DNA reads as TGTGCCAGCAGCTTAAGGATGACAGGGGGTGTCTATGGCTACACCTTC. The variable domain in full, completed from reference TRBV7-8 and TRBJ1-2, reads GAGVSQSPRYKVAKRGQDVALRCDPISGHVSLFWYQQALGQGPEFLTYFQNEAQLDKSGLPSDRFFAERPEGSVSTLKIQRTQQEDSAVYLCASSLRMTGGVYGYTFGSGTRLTVV.